This T cell receptor (beta chain) was found in a study of CD8 T cells in ankylosing spondylitis. The CDR3 is 13 amino acids. Deletions cut 5 bases from V and 3 bases from J, with 13 bases between. Germline CDR1 and CDR2: DFQATT and SNEGSKA (reference sequence). This clonotype has at least ten counts. Antigen unknown. Study-wide findings and caveats: Earlier literature documents some of the motif variants in reactive arthritis synovial fluid and blood. The study looked at matched synovial fluid samples from ankylosing spondylitis patients. Disease-linked clones were reported to be significantly enriched there.

Library preparation for TCR beta used quantitative 5'-RACE with molecular barcodes. MiXCR was run by TCRdb on the 5' RACE reads, yielding one entry per CDR3 protein. The sample includes 150,000 to 200,000 distinct CDR3 sequences, 10% to 15% of them seen just once. The rearrangement joins TRBV20-1 to TRBJ1-2; D remains ambiguous. The TCR comes from a female donor with ankylosing spondylitis or in good health (not recorded which). Sample: blood, either unsorted or a sorted T cell fraction (not recorded which). The CDR3 DNA follows: TGCAGTGCTGGACGGGCCTCTCACTATGGCTACACCTTC. It specifies CSAGRASHYGYTF.